The 3 T cell receptor beta chains presented below share a single source sample, sequenced in a study of T cells in Graves' hyperthyroidism and ophthalmopathy. Amplified TCR beta CDR3 regions came from RNA transcripts. HTBI primers were employed in a first-round RT-PCR of the TCR CDR3. TCRdb ran MiXCR on the multiplex PCR reads and lists one entry per CDR3 protein. The table records about 350,000 distinct CDR3 sequences, about 18% of them present only once. Sequenced input: blood. The receptors originated from a woman aged 30 to 39 with Graves' hyperthyroidism that later progressed to Graves' ophthalmopathy.

This clonotype has a handful of counts. The V and J genes are TRBV7-2 and TRBJ2-5, with D possibly matching TRBD1 (7 bases). The CDR3 totals 15 residues. V lost 3 bases to trimming and J lost 4 bases, with 15 bases between them. The germline gives CDR1 SGHTA, CDR2 FQGNSA. The CDR3 here is CASSFGQQGGETQYF. CDR3 nucleotide sequence: TGTGCCAGCAGCTTCGGACAGCAGGGGGGAGAGACCCAGTACTTC.

In its sample, this clonotype was seen many times. The rearrangement links TRBV12-3 or TRBV12-4 to TRBJ2-7; D uncertain. The CDR3 has 14 residues. V shed 3 bases and J shed 2 bases, with 11 bases lying between them. CDR3 in amino acids: CASSFSGRTYEQYF. CDR3 DNA: TGTGCCAGCAGTTTCTCCGGACGTACCTACGAGCAGTACTTC.

This clonotype has just a few counts. This chain uses TRBV7-9 with TRBJ1-2; perhaps TRBD1 as D (6 bases). Germline loops: CDR1 SEHNR, CDR2 FQNEAQ (reference sequence). Between the trimmed V and J ends, which lost 5 bases and 8 bases, there was a span of 12 bases. CDR3 length: 12 residues. CDR3 loop: CASSLTQGGYTF. The CDR3 DNA sequence: TGTGCCAGCAGCCTCACACAGGGCGGCTACACCTTC.